This entry describes one T cell receptor (beta chain). Its target is unknown. A junction boundary mismatches the germline segment, possibly from a read error. The record originates from a study of blood T cells in healthy people across ages. In terms of origin and age, donors were healthy Caucasian individuals from Russia aged 6 to 90. Alongside a J-beta primer mix, a sample-barcoded 5' primer served in a second PCR lasting roughly 7 to 11 cycles. All samples yielded 2.5 million or more CDR3-containing paired-end reads. A single record per CDR3 protein comes from TCRdb applying MiXCR to the 5' RACE reads. This table has about 770,000 distinct CDR3 sequences, roughly 44% appearing once. Points from the study as a whole: Age brought a roughly linear fall in TCR beta diversity measured per million T cells.

The CDR3 has 13 amino acids. Germline values: CDR1 SGHTA, CDR2 FQGNSA. Sequencing used blood. This chain joins TRBV7-2 and TRBJ2-7, with 7 bases matching TRBD2. The receptor was isolated from a man between 60 and 75 years old in good health. The CDR3: CASSPGGSYGQYF. CDR3 bases: TGTGCCAGCAGTCCGGGAGGCTCCTACGGGCAGTACTTC.